This T cell receptor beta chain is from a study of blood T cell repertoires in COVID-19. Looking at the study overall: Sites in the United States, Italy and Spain provided acute and convalescent COVID-19 samples.

The repertoire was sequenced with immunoSEQ multiplex PCR; TCRdb's copy has only in-frame clones and lacks some. The table has fewer than 350,000 clones, about 83% seen once. Participants were aged 18 to 89 years, lived in 25 or so US areas, and enrolled virtually. Per the germline V gene, CDR1 is DFQATT and CDR2 is SNEGSKA (reference sequence). The V end lost 3 bases, the J end lost 1 base, and 14 bases lay between the germline ends. CDR3 size: 15 residues. The sequence was collected from a woman aged 40 to 55 who had recovered from COVID-19. The sequenced sample was PBMCs or T cells enriched from blood (not recorded which). The chain couples TRBV20-1 to TRBJ2-3; TRBD2 might be the D (6 bases). This CDR3 is CSASRGSDGTDTQYF. The CDR3 region has the DNA TGCAGTGCTAGTCGGGGGTCAGACGGCACAGATACGCAGTATTTT.